This TCR beta chain was identified in a study of cytomegalovirus exposure and HLA in healthy donors. This clone was seen only a few times. The antigen remains undetermined. The PCR was carried out with 60 Vbeta primers and 13 Jbeta primers. The protocol was immunoSEQ multiplex PCR, while the TCRdb copy is restricted to in-frame clones and leaves out a portion. The table lists approximately 90,000 clones, under 9% of them singletons. Study results and caveats: In a later analysis, parvovirus B19, influenza, CMV and Epstein-Barr virus appeared linked to several top co-occurrence clusters. Later analysis demonstrated an association between a missense DCLRE1C variant and TCR beta V- and J-gene trimming.

The CDR3 is 19 residues long. The ends lost 9 bases at V and 3 bases at J; junction bases unmatched: 20. Per germline, CDR1 ENHRY and CDR2 SYGVKD. The sample consisted of PBMCs. V is TRBV10-3 and J is TRBJ2-1, with 10 bases aligning to TRBD2. The TCR originated in a man between 50 and 59 years old in good health and CMV-seronegative. The CDR3 DNA reads as TGTGCCATAAACCTAAAGCGGGAGGGCCTCACTGCTCTCTACAATGAGCAGTTCTTC. This sequence encodes CAINLKREGLTALYNEQFF.